This T cell receptor (beta chain) emerged from a study of T cells in Graves' hyperthyroidism and ophthalmopathy. The CDR3 covers 14 residues. Germline V CDR1 and CDR2: MDHEN, SYDVKM. Trimming left V 7 bases short and J 3 bases short, with 15 bases between. This clonotype was observed at least ten times. TCR beta CDR3 sequences were amplified from RNA transcripts. The TCR CDR3 first-round RT-PCR relied on the HTBI primer set. TCRdb reprocessed the multiplex PCR reads with MiXCR, giving one entry per CDR3 protein. The table includes under 350,000 distinct CDR3 sequences, around 20% detected once. Patients counted as stable if ophthalmopathy did not develop within 18 months.

The source is a woman in her forties or fifties with Graves' hyperthyroidism. The rearrangement joins TRBV28 to TRBJ1-1, with D possibly being TRBD1 (5 bases). What was sequenced was blood. For the CDR3, the DNA is TGTGCCAGCATTCGGGGGTGGTCGGACACTGAAGCTTTCTTT. This sequence encodes CASIRGWSDTEAFF.